Listed here are 11 T cell receptor beta chains from one sample, sequenced in a study of CXCR3-negative and CXCR3-positive naive CD8 T cells. Study results and limitations: CXCR3-positive naive cells had more hydrophobic TRB CDR3s than CXCR3-negative naive cells.

Antigens for these TCRs are unknown. UMI-labeled 5' RACE TRB cDNA libraries were prepared from the cells. TCRdb reprocessed the 5' RACE reads and stores each CDR3 protein as one record, lacking DNA. This sample's clone table lists approximately 100,000 distinct CDR3 sequences. The sequenced sample consisted of naive CXCR3+ CD8+ T cells from blood. Subset of the sample: CD45RO-CCR7+CD27+CD95- naive CD8+ T cells expressing CXCR3 (TNR3+). These receptors were taken from a human donor in good health. Some clones in this sample may be carry-over from other donors' samples.

The chain uses TRBV19 and TRBJ1-5; TCRdb's D gene call, TRBD1, goes unchecked for lack of DNA. The germline gives CDR1 LNHDA, CDR2 SQIVND (reference sequence). The CDR3 is 13 amino acids. The CDR3 is CASLGQGNQPQHF.

The rearrangement links TRBV12-3 or TRBV12-4 to TRBJ1-1; TCRdb calls TRBD1, which cannot be checked without DNA. This CDR3 comprises 15 residues. The CDR3: CASSLTETGDTEAFF.

This chain links TRBV27 with TRBJ1-5; checking the TCRdb D call of TRBD1 is not possible without DNA. Germline assignment: CDR1 MNHEY and CDR2 SMNVEV (reference sequence). The CDR3 loop spans 14 amino acids. CDR3 region: CASSLWGAGQPQHF.

The genes are TRBV6-2 or TRBV6-3 and TRBJ2-1; the D call of TRBD1 rests on TCRdb alone, since no DNA is present to check it. The CDR3 has 13 amino acids. The germline gives CDR1 MNHEY, CDR2 SVGEGT. CDR3 sequence: CASNTGIYNEQFF.

The chain recombines TRBV6-2 or TRBV6-3 with TRBJ2-7; with no DNA, the TCRdb D assignment of TRBD1 cannot be verified. Germline V lookup: CDR1 MNHEY, CDR2 SVGEGT. The CDR3 runs to 17 residues. CDR3 residues: CASSYRDRSYSAHEQYF.

The rearrangement uses TRBV7-9 and TRBJ1-5; TCRdb's D gene call, TRBD1, goes unchecked for lack of DNA. This CDR3 region has 16 residues. In germline, CDR1 is SEHNR, CDR2 FQNEAQ (reference sequence). The chain's CDR3 is CASSPTGTGETGPQHF.

The chain joins TRBV4-2 to TRBJ2-1; TCRdb gives TRBD1 as the D gene, but with no DNA this cannot be confirmed. CDR1 LGHNA and CDR2 YNFKEQ come from the germline V gene. The CDR3 loop spans 15 amino acids. The CDR3 protein is CASSQDQGGVDEQFF.

This rearrangement joins TRBV11-2 to TRBJ2-3; TCRdb's assignment of TRBD2 cannot be checked, as there is no DNA. The germline CDR1 and CDR2 sequences are SGHAT and FQNNGV. This CDR3 spans 18 amino acids. CDR3 residues: CASSLPDRLATSTDTQYF.

This chain uses TRBV12-3 or TRBV12-4 with TRBJ2-7; the D call from TCRdb, TRBD1, cannot be confirmed without DNA. This CDR3 comprises 17 residues. The CDR3 sequence is CASSRVVGQGARYEQYF.

The rearrangement links TRBV27 to TRBJ2-2; no DNA is available, so the TRBD2 call from TCRdb remains unchecked. The CDR3 is made up of 16 amino acids. Per germline, CDR1 MNHEY and CDR2 SMNVEV (reference sequence). The CDR3 here is CASSFNGLAGTGELFF.

The chain links TRBV7-9 to TRBJ1-2. Germline lookup yields CDR1 SEHNR and CDR2 FQNEAQ (reference sequence). The length of the CDR3 is 13 residues. The chain's CDR3 is CASSSGGVYGYTF.